This T cell receptor (beta chain) was observed in a study of cytomegalovirus exposure and HLA in healthy donors. Study information: Prior work identified 95 million to 120 million unique TCR beta sequences in 190 million or so T cells.

On this clone: Its antigen is unidentified.

Study-wide findings and caveats: Analyses of presence/absence relied on an assumption of roughly uniform sequencing depth across donors. Cytomegalovirus-associated TCR beta chains were listed, numbering some 180.

PCR employed 60 Vbeta and 13 Jbeta primers. Here immunoSEQ multiplex PCR was the method, and the copy in TCRdb shows in-frame clones only, minus some. The data contain about 240,000 clones, approximately 82% of them singletons. Looked up from germline, CDR1 is MNHEY and CDR2 is SVGAGI. Trimming took 3 bases from V and 7 from J; bases not matched to a gene: 5. The length of the CDR3 is 15 residues. This clonotype was sampled from a woman aged 60 to 75 in good health and CMV-seropositive. Sample: PBMCs. The chain employs TRBV6-5 and TRBJ2-2; TRBD1 matches at 10 bases. CDR3 protein: CASSYRQGANGELFF. The CDR3 DNA follows: TGTGCCAGCAGTTATAGACAGGGGGCGAACGGGGAGCTGTTTTTT.